One and the same sample provided the 21 T cell receptor beta chains below, sequenced in a study of cytomegalovirus exposure and HLA in healthy donors. Data came from immunoSEQ multiplex PCR; TCRdb stores just in-frame clones and leaves some out. Among roughly 270,000 clones listed, 70% to 90% were seen once. The sample comprised PBMCs. Receptors were obtained from a woman between 18 and 30 years old in good health and CMV-seronegative.

The chain is built from TRBV20-1 and TRBJ2-1; unclear D gene. CDR1 is DFQATT, CDR2 SNEGSKA, per germline (reference sequence). V was shortened by 6 bases and J by 10 bases, with 13 bases between the two germline ends. The CDR3 sequence is 11 residues long. CDR3 nucleotide sequence: TGCAGTGCCCGCAGAGACATCGAGCAGTTCTTC. The encoded protein is CSARRDIEQFF.

This clone showed up just once. This chain uses TRBV11-2 with TRBJ2-1; no reliable D call. Trimming took off 5 bases at V and 6 bases at J, with 17 bases between the two ends. This CDR3 spans 15 amino acids. CDR1 is SGHAT, CDR2 FQNNGV, per germline. CDR3: CASSASQSGTNEQFF. In DNA, the CDR3 is TGTGCCAGCAGCGCATCCCAATCTGGCACCAATGAGCAGTTCTTC.

The table lists this clone with a count of one. J is TRBJ2-7 and V is TRBV19, with D unclear. The CDR3 is made up of 13 amino acids. Germline V gene sequence: CDR1 LNHDA, CDR2 SQIVND (reference sequence). Between the trimmed V and J ends, which lost 1 base and 3 bases, there was a span of 7 bases. The chain's CDR3 is CASSIGRNYEQYF. CDR3 DNA: TGTGCCAGTAGTATAGGGCGGAACTACGAGCAGTACTTC.

The chain has TRBV25-1 and TRBJ2-5; weak D call: TRBD1 (5 bases). The J call is uncertain, as TRBJ2-7 better fits the DNA end. The CDR3 runs to 17 residues. Per the germline V gene, CDR1 is MGHDK and CDR2 is SYGVNS. The CDR3 loop reads CASSPSLDSTVVYEQYF. Written as DNA, the CDR3 is TGTGCCAGCAGTCCTTCCCTCGACAGTACAGTTGTCTACGAGCAGTACTTC.

The rearrangement joins TRBV10-3 to TRBJ2-2, with D perhaps TRBD1 (6 bases). The CDR3 contains 17 residues. Germline V gene lookup returns CDR1 ENHRY and CDR2 SYGVKD. V lost 5 bases and J 4 bases, leaving 20 bases between the germline ends. CDR3 protein: CAISTSGQILGTGELFF. CDR3 DNA sequence: TGTGCCATCAGTACCTCGGGACAAATTTTGGGCACCGGGGAGCTGTTTTTT.

This chain joins TRBV25-1 and TRBJ2-3; a possible D gene is TRBD2 (5 bases). CDR1 is MGHDK and CDR2 is SYGVNS in the germline V gene. The CDR3 runs 13 residues. V lost 5 bases, J lost 8 bases, and 14 bases lay in between. CDR3: CASSPRTLPTQYF. CDR3 DNA: TGTGCCAGCAGTCCCCGGACTCTGCCTACGCAGTATTTT.

The CDR3 reads CAWSVSGPSREQYF. The CDR3 DNA reads TGTGCCTGGAGTGTATCAGGGCCCTCTCGGGAGCAGTACTTC. The chain employs TRBV30 and TRBJ2-7; D perhaps matches TRBD1 (5 bases). The V gene's germline CDR1 is GTSNPN and CDR2 SVGIG (reference sequence). V lost 0 bases and J lost 7, with 16 bases in between. This CDR3 has 14 amino acids.

The chain combines TRBV25-1 with TRBJ1-1, with a weak D call TRBD1 (6 bases). The CDR3 has 14 residues. CDR1 is MGHDK, CDR2 SYGVNS, per germline. The V end was cut by 2 bases, the J end by 6 bases, with 13 bases between. CDR3 protein: CASSEMGQFSEAFF. CDR3 sequence (DNA): TGTGCCAGCAGTGAAATGGGACAATTCTCTGAAGCTTTCTTT.

This clone was observed a single time. The sample carries other DNA sequences with the same CDR3. CDR3: CASSPADTQYF. CDR3 coding DNA: TGTGCCAGCTCTCCAGCAGATACGCAGTATTTT. The chain recombines TRBV28 with TRBJ2-3; D is ambiguous. CDR1 and CDR2 (germline): MDHEN, SYDVKM. The CDR3 totals 11 residues. The germline V and J ends were trimmed by 8 bases and 4 bases, with 7 bases remaining between them.

This clone is a singleton in its sample. This sequence joins TRBV7-8 and TRBJ2-6; D might be TRBD1 (6 bases). This CDR3 is built from 17 residues. Trimming removed 4 bases at V and 4 bases at J, with 17 bases between. CDR1 and CDR2 from the germline V gene are SGHVS and FQNEAQ. The DNA for the CDR3 is TGTGCCAGCAGCTCACCACAGGGAAGGTCGGGGGCCAACGTCCTGACTTTC. Translation gives CASSSPQGRSGANVLTF.

The V call is TRBV18, the J call TRBJ1-4; unclear D gene. Germline CDR1 reads KGHSH; CDR2 reads LQKENI. The V gene lost 3 bases and the J gene lost 0 bases, with 8 bases spanning the gap. This CDR3 has 15 residues. The CDR3 region is CASSPRDATNEKLFF. CDR3 coding DNA: TGTGCCAGCTCACCGAGAGATGCAACTAATGAAAAACTGTTTTTT.

This clone came up a few times. The gene calls are TRBV11-2 and TRBJ2-7; the D gene is possibly TRBD1 (6 bases). Germline V gene data show CDR1 as SGHAT and CDR2 as FQNNGV. The CDR3 is 15 amino acids. The V end lost 5 bases, the J end lost 6 bases, and 20 bases lay between the germline ends. The CDR3 DNA follows: TGTGCCAGCAGCCAGGATTTTGGGTCCAGGGGCGAGCAGTACTTC. This gives the protein CASSQDFGSRGEQYF.

The chain combines TRBV27 with TRBJ2-7; 7 bases are a match to TRBD2. Per the germline V gene, CDR1 is MNHEY and CDR2 is SMNVEV (reference sequence). J was trimmed by 2 bases and V by 0 bases; bases with no gene match: 7. The CDR3 is made up of 16 amino acids. In DNA form, the CDR3 reads TGTGCCAGCAGTTTATCTCAGGTAGCGGGCCCCTACGAGCAGTACTTC. As protein: CASSLSQVAGPYEQYF.

V usage is TRBV30 and J usage is TRBJ2-7; the D gene is possibly TRBD2 (5 bases). Per germline, CDR1 GTSNPN and CDR2 SVGIG (reference sequence). The germline V and J ends were trimmed by 6 bases and 3 bases, with 18 bases remaining between them. The CDR3 extends over 14 amino acids. CDR3 DNA sequence: TGTGCCTGCTCGAGCGGAAGTGCCGACTACGAGCAGTACTTC. Its protein product is CACSSGSADYEQYF.

The gene calls are TRBV11-2 and TRBJ2-7; TRBD2 matches at 10 bases. V dropped 5 bases and J dropped 4; count of bases not matched to a gene: 5. Germline loops: CDR1 SGHAT, CDR2 FQNNGV. The CDR3 has 14 residues. CDR3 sequence reads: CASSRAGGTYEQYF. CDR3 nucleotides: TGTGCCAGCAGCCGAGCGGGAGGGACGTACGAGCAGTACTTC.

This sequence joins TRBV6-5 and TRBJ1-2, with 12 bases lining up with TRBD1. The V segment lost 5 bases and the J segment 5 bases; nucleotides outside the gene matches: 6. The CDR3 runs 15 residues. Looked up from germline, CDR1 is MNHEY and CDR2 is SVGAGI. In DNA form, the CDR3 reads TGTGCCAGCAGTAGGGGACAGGGGGCGGGTTATGGCTACACCTTC. Its protein product is CASSRGQGAGYGYTF.

The chain has TRBV6-1 and TRBJ1-2; TRBD1 matches 7 bases. The trim removed 4 bases at V and 7 bases at J, leaving 3 bases unmatched. CDR3 size: 12 residues. Germline CDR1 is MNHNS and CDR2 is SASEGT. CDR3 sequence: CASSGQGGGYTF. In DNA, the CDR3 is TGTGCCAGCAGTGGGCAGGGGGGTGGCTACACCTTC.

The gene calls are TRBV30 and TRBJ2-7; no clear D. With 1 base removed from V and 0 bases from J, the gap between germline ends came to 4 bases. Germline V gene lookup returns CDR1 GTSNPN and CDR2 SVGIG (reference sequence). The CDR3 is 12 residues long. The CDR3 DNA follows: TGTGCCTGGAGTGCGAGCTCCTACGAGCAGTACTTC. It encodes CAWSASSYEQYF. The full variable domain, its missing parts supplied by reference TRBV30 and TRBJ2-7, is SQTIHQWPATLVQPVGSPLSLECTVEGTSNPNLYWYRQAAGRGLQLLFYSVGIGQISSEVPQNLSASRPQDRQFILSSKKLLLSDSGFYLCAWSASSYEQYFGPGTRLTVT.

The CDR3 loop is CASSAGTVIGYTF. The CDR3, as DNA: TGTGCCAGCAGTGCCGGGACAGTTATTGGCTACACCTTC. This chain uses TRBV25-1 with TRBJ1-2; 7 bases fit TRBD1. The V gene's germline CDR1 is MGHDK and CDR2 SYGVNS. The CDR3 spans 13 residues. J was trimmed by 7 bases and V by 4 bases; bases with no gene match: 6.

The chain links TRBV5-1 to TRBJ2-3; 8 bases are a match to TRBD2. The CDR3 is 15 residues long. CDR1 and CDR2 (germline): SGHRS, YFSETQ. Trimming took 2 bases from V and 3 from J; bases not matched to a gene: 5. This chain's CDR3 is CASSFGGRSTDTQYF. DNA of the CDR3: TGCGCCAGCAGCTTTGGCGGGAGGTCGACAGATACGCAGTATTTT. The whole variable domain, remainder taken from reference TRBV5-1 and TRBJ2-3, is KAGVTQTPRYLIKTRGQQVTLSCSPISGHRSVSWYQQTPGQGLQFLFEYFSETQRNKGNFPGRFSGRQFSNSRSEMNVSTLELGDSALYLCASSFGGRSTDTQYFGPGTRLTVL.

This rearrangement joins TRBV28 to TRBJ2-7, with 7 bases lining up with TRBD2. Looked up from germline, CDR1 is MDHEN and CDR2 is SYDVKM. This CDR3 comprises 17 residues. V gave up 4 bases and J gave up 4 bases; unmatched junction bases: 16. CDR3 bases: TGTGCCAGCAGTTCACTGAGTAAGCGGGGCAAGCTATACGAGCAGTACTTC. It translates to CASSSLSKRGKLYEQYF.